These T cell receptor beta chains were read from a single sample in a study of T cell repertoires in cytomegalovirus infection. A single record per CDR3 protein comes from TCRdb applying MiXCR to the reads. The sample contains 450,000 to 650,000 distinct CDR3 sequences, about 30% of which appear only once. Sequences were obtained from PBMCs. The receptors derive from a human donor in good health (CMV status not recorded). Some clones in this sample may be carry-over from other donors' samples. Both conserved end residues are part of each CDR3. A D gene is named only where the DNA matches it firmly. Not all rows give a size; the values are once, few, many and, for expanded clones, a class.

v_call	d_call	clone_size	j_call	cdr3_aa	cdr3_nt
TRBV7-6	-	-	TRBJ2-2	CASSNSGGNTGELFF	TGTGCCAGCAGCAATAGCGGAGGGAACACCGGGGAGCTGTTTTTT
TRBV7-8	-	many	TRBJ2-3	CASSLERNILTDTQYF	TGTGCCAGCAGCTTGGAGCGGAATATTCTTACAGATACGCAGTATTTT
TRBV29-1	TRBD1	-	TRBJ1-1	CSVDKGPWTGMNTEAFF	TGCAGCGTTGATAAGGGCCCTTGGACAGGCATGAACACTGAAGCTTTCTTT
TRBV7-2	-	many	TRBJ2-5	CASSFSSQETQYF	TGTGCCAGCAGCTTTTCCAGTCAAGAGACCCAGTACTTC
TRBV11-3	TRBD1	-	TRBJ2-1	CASSHGTVQGEFF	TGTGCCAGCAGCCACGGGACAGTCCAAGGGGAGTTCTTC
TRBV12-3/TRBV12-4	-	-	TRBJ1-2	CASSPRQLGGGYRGYTF	TGTGCCAGCAGTCCACGGCAACTGGGAGGTGGCTATCGTGGCTACACCTTC
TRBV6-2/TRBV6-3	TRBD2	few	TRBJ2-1	CASTSRAGGVLNNEQFF	TGTGCCAGCACCTCACGAGCGGGAGGGGTCTTAAACAATGAGCAGTTCTTC
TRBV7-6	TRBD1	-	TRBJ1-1	CASSPPSPKQGIMNTEAFF	TGTGCCAGCAGCCCACCCAGTCCCAAACAGGGGATCATGAACACTGAAGCTTTCTTT
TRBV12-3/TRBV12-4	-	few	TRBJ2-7	CASSRGSGPQEQYF	TGTGCCAGCAGTCGAGGGAGCGGGCCTCAGGAGCAGTACTTC
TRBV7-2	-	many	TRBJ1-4	CASSLAGLTNEKLFF	TGTGCCAGCAGCTTAGCGGGGTTAACTAATGAAAAACTGTTTTTT
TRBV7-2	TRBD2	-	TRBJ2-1	CDSSRLAGAGNEQFF	TGTGACAGCAGCCGACTAGCGGGAGCGGGCAATGAGCAGTTCTTC
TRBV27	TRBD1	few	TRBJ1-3	CAVRGRDTIYF	TGTGCCGTCAGGGGGAGAGACACCATATATTTT
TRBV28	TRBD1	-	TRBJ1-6	CASSPGTGDHSPLHF	TGTGCCAGCAGTCCGGGGACAGGGGATCATTCACCCCTCCACTTT
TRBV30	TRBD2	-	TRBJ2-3	CACHRTSGPDTQYF	TGTGCCTGTCATCGGACTAGCGGCCCAGATACGCAGTATTTT
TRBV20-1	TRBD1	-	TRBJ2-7	CSAVGTALYEQYF	TGCAGTGCAGTGGGGACAGCTCTTTACGAGCAGTACTTC
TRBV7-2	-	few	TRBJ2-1	CASSLSRGPRVYNEQFF	TGTGCCAGCAGCTTAAGCAGGGGTCCTCGGGTCTACAATGAGCAGTTCTTC
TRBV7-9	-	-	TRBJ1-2	CASSPSRDLDGYTF	TGTGCCAGCAGCCCCTCTAGGGACCTGGATGGCTACACCTTC
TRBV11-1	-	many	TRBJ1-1	CASTLALGMNTEAFF	TGTGCCAGCACCTTAGCGCTCGGGATGAACACTGAAGCTTTCTTT
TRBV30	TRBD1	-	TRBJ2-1	CAWSGRTGGLGSYNEQFF	TGTGCCTGGAGTGGAAGGACAGGGGGTTTAGGTTCCTACAATGAGCAGTTCTTC
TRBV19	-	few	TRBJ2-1	CASSIFPGTSSYNEQFF	TGTGCCAGTAGTATTTTTCCGGGCACAAGCTCCTACAATGAGCAGTTCTTC
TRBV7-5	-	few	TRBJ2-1	CISVPEARVGAAGNEQFF	-
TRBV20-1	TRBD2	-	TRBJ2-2	CSARASGVNTGELFF	TGCAGTGCTAGAGCTAGCGGGGTGAACACCGGGGAGCTGTTTTTT
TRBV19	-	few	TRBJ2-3	CASSIDPVSSTDTQYF	TGTGCCAGTAGTATAGATCCGGTTTCTAGCACAGATACGCAGTATTTT
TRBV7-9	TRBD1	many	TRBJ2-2	CASGTPQGVTGELFF	TGTGCCAGCGGAACCCCGCAGGGGGTGACCGGGGAGCTGTTTTTT
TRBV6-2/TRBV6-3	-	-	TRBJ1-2	CASSRGQPYGYTF	TGTGCCAGCAGCCGAGGACAGCCATATGGCTACACCTTC
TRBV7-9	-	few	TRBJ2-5	CASSPDYTQETQYF	TGTGCCAGCAGCCCGGACTATACCCAAGAGACCCAGTACTTC
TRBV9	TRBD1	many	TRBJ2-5	CASSVEGAGGIETQYF	TGTGCCAGCAGCGTAGAAGGGGCAGGGGGTATCGAGACCCAGTACTTC